Presented here are 27 T cell receptor beta chains from one specimen sequenced in a study of T cell responses to AZD1222 COVID-19 vaccine. Some clones are missing from TCRdb's copy, which holds only in-frame ones; the method was immunoSEQ multiplex PCR. Of around 120,000 clones listed, about 87% are singletons. This sample comprised peripheral blood, obtained on day 0 of AZD1222 vaccination. The receptors here all came from an adult in good health.

The chain has TRBV27 and TRBJ2-7; a weak D match, TRBD2 (7 bases). CDR1 and CDR2 from the germline V gene are MNHEY and SMNVEV (reference sequence). Between the trimmed V and J ends, which lost 6 bases and 7 bases, there was a span of 19 bases. This CDR3 has 14 amino acids. CDR3 coding DNA: TGTGCCAGCAGCCAGGCTGGGGGGGCGAGAGAGCAGTACTTC. Translating gives CASSQAGGAREQYF.

With regard to this clone: In the same sample, other DNA sequences code for this CDR3. The CDR3 reads CASSLGGEQYF. CDR3 DNA sequence: TGTGCCAGCAGTTTGGGAGGCGAGCAGTACTTC. The rearrangement uses TRBV12-3 or TRBV12-4 and TRBJ2-7; weak D call: TRBD2 (6 bases). The CDR3 consists of 11 residues. Trimming took off 3 bases at V and 6 bases at J, with 6 bases between the two ends.

The CDR3 DNA reads as TGTGCCAGCAGAAGACTAGCGGCCCGCACAGATACGCAGTATTTT. Translating it yields CASRRLAARTDTQYF. V usage is TRBV2 and J usage is TRBJ2-3; TRBD2 agrees at 9 bases. Germline loops: CDR1 SNHLY, CDR2 FYNNEI. The J segment lost 1 base and the V segment lost 6 bases, leaving 5 bases of the junction unmatched. The CDR3 is made up of 15 amino acids.

This chain connects TRBV7-3 to TRBJ2-3; unclear D gene. Germline V gives CDR1 SGHTA, CDR2 FQGTGA. The CDR3 extends over 15 amino acids. The germline V and J ends were trimmed by 1 base and 1 base, with 9 bases remaining between them. The CDR3 DNA reads as TGTGCCAGCAGCTTAAACAGTGGCGGCACAGATACGCAGTATTTT. Translating it yields CASSLNSGGTDTQYF.

In regard to this clone: Other DNA sequences in this specimen translate into the identical CDR3. The chain links TRBV2 to TRBJ2-7; D gene ambiguous. Germline CDR1 and CDR2: SNHLY and FYNNEI. The CDR3 runs to 11 residues. Trimming removed 4 bases at V and 2 bases at J, with 3 bases between. The CDR3 nucleotides are TGTGCCAGCAGTGTGGCCTACGAGCAGTACTTC. Encoded protein: CASSVAYEQYF.

J is TRBJ2-1 and V is TRBV9, with a possible D match to TRBD2 (6 bases). Trimming took off 4 bases at V and 6 bases at J, with 11 bases between the two ends. Germline CDR1 and CDR2: SGDLS and YYNGEE. This CDR3 has 13 residues. This CDR3 is CASSPGTFNEQFF. As DNA, the CDR3 is TGTGCCAGCAGCCCCGGGACTTTCAATGAGCAGTTCTTC.

The chain links TRBV10-3 to TRBJ1-6; 10 bases agree with TRBD1. This CDR3 has 13 residues. V dropped 11 bases and J dropped 10; count of bases not matched to a gene: 8. CDR1 and CDR2 (germline): ENHRY, SYGVKD. The CDR3 nucleotides read TGTGCCTCGACCGGGACAGGGGAATCACCCCTCCACTTT. Translation: CASTGTGESPLHF.

The V and J genes are TRBV7-3 and TRBJ2-3; 13 positions agree with TRBD2. The CDR3 runs 19 residues. Germline assignment: CDR1 SGHTA and CDR2 FQGTGA. The J segment lost 0 bases and the V segment lost 0 bases, leaving 6 bases of the junction unmatched. The CDR3: CASSLTRTSGRNSTDTQYF. Written as DNA, the CDR3 is TGTGCCAGCAGCTTAACACGGACTAGCGGGAGAAATAGCACAGATACGCAGTATTTT. The entire variable domain, with the rest obtained from reference TRBV7-3 and TRBJ2-3, is as follows: GAGVSQTPSNKVTEKGKYVELRCDPISGHTALYWYRQSLGQGPEFLIYFQGTGAADDSGLPNDRFFAVRPEGSVSTLKIQRTERGDSAVYLCASSLTRTSGRNSTDTQYFGPGTRLTVL.

This rearrangement joins TRBV4-3 to TRBJ2-4; 8 bases align to TRBD1. The CDR3 contains 15 residues. Germline trimming cut 1 base from V and 5 bases from J; bases unmatched to any gene: 4. In germline, CDR1 is LGHNA, CDR2 YSLEER. The CDR3 spells CASSQVMTGENIQYF. The CDR3, as DNA: TGCGCCAGCAGCCAAGTCATGACAGGGGAAAACATTCAGTACTTC.

The chain employs TRBV7-9 and TRBJ2-1; TRBD2 matches at 14 bases. This CDR3 is built from 18 residues. The germline gives CDR1 SEHNR, CDR2 FQNEAQ (reference sequence). V lost 4 bases and J lost 2; bases outside the gene matches: 7. The CDR3 here is CASSSTSGGAWAYNEQFF. The CDR3 coding sequence is TGTGCCAGCAGCTCGACTAGCGGGGGGGCGTGGGCCTACAATGAGCAGTTCTTC.

The chain couples TRBV19 to TRBJ2-2; the match to TRBD1 covers 7 bases. CDR1 and CDR2 from the germline V gene are LNHDA and SQIVND (reference sequence). The CDR3 length is 15 residues. V gave up 3 bases and J gave up 1 base; unmatched junction bases: 2. Here the CDR3 reads CASSIYRGNTGELFF. CDR3 sequence (DNA): TGTGCCAGTAGTATTTACAGGGGGAACACCGGGGAGCTGTTTTTT.

The table lists this clone with a few counts. The V gene is TRBV3-1 (or the pseudogene TRBV3-2), the J gene TRBJ1-4; D unclear. With 0 bases removed from V and 7 bases from J, the gap between germline ends came to 6 bases. The V gene's germline CDR1 is LGHDT and CDR2 YNNKEL (reference sequence). This CDR3 has 13 residues. The CDR3 region has the DNA TGTGCCAGCAGCCAAGAAGGCGGTGAAAAACTGTTTTTT. This encodes CASSQEGGEKLFF.

The gene calls are TRBV6-5 and TRBJ1-1; D call uncertain. Trimming cost V 7 bases and J 3 bases, with 6 bases left between them. This CDR3 has 11 residues. Germline V gene lookup returns CDR1 MNHEY and CDR2 SVGAGI. The CDR3 region is CASIIDTEAFF. CDR3 sequence (DNA): TGTGCCAGCATCATTGACACTGAAGCTTTCTTT.

This rearrangement joins TRBV29-1 to TRBJ1-1; weak D call: TRBD1 (6 bases). CDR1 is SQVTM, CDR2 ANQGSEA, per germline. The germline V and J ends were trimmed by 6 bases and 2 bases, with 16 bases remaining between them. This CDR3 contains 14 residues. CDR3 in amino acids: CSVWRGEPNTEAFF. CDR3 DNA: TGCAGCGTCTGGAGGGGGGAACCTAACACTGAAGCTTTCTTT.

The chain uses TRBV18 and TRBJ1-1; TRBD1 matches 7 bases. Trimming at V came to 4 bases and at J to 11 bases, leaving 10 bases not matched to a gene. The CDR3 contains 13 residues. Germline V gene data show CDR1 as KGHSH and CDR2 as LQKENI. CDR3 amino acids: CASSQDRDRDAFF. CDR3 nucleotides: TGTGCCAGCTCACAGGATAGAGACAGGGACGCTTTCTTT. The complete variable domain, with remaining parts taken from reference TRBV18 and TRBJ1-1, reads NAGVMQNPRHLVRRRGQEARLRCSPMKGHSHVYWYRQLPEEGLKFMVYLQKENIIDESGMPKERFSAEFPKEGPSILRIQQVVRGDSAAYFCASSQDRDRDAFFGQGTRLTVV.

V is TRBV7-3 and J is TRBJ2-3, with 13 positions matching TRBD2. There are 14 residues in the CDR3. CDR1 is SGHTA, CDR2 FQGTGA, per germline. The ends lost 4 bases at V and 6 bases at J; junction bases unmatched: 1. The DNA for the CDR3 is TGTGCCAGCAGCTCGGGACTAGCGGGGGATACGCAGTATTTT. Encoded protein: CASSSGLAGDTQYF.

This clone was counted between two and nine times. The gene calls are TRBV2 and TRBJ1-2, with D uncertain. Germline CDR1 is SNHLY and CDR2 is FYNNEI. CDR3 length equals 12 residues. V was trimmed by 7 bases and J by 7 bases, leaving 13 bases between them. CDR3 loop: CASTPTGRGYTF. In DNA, the CDR3 is TGTGCCAGCACCCCCACTGGCCGTGGCTACACCTTC.

The chain has TRBV2 and TRBJ1-2; TRBD1 is a possible D gene (6 bases). The CDR3 runs to 12 residues. Germline V gene lookup returns CDR1 SNHLY and CDR2 FYNNEI. V lost 5 bases, J lost 4 bases, and 8 bases lay in between. CDR3 region: CASSTGIYGYTF. CDR3 bases: TGTGCCAGCAGTACAGGGATCTATGGCTACACCTTC.

The gene calls are TRBV5-4 and TRBJ1-4, with 9 bases matching TRBD1. V gave up 4 bases and J gave up 5 bases; unmatched junction bases: 3. In germline, CDR1 is SGHNT, CDR2 YYREEE (reference sequence). The CDR3 spans 14 residues. The chain's CDR3 is CASSTGQGNEKLFF. As DNA, the CDR3 is TGTGCCAGCAGCACGGGACAGGGAAATGAAAAACTGTTTTTT.

The chain carries TRBV19 and TRBJ1-1, with D uncertain. CDR3 length: 14 amino acids. The germline V gene has CDR1 LNHDA and CDR2 SQIVND (reference sequence). The germline V and J ends were trimmed by 8 bases and 4 bases, with 17 bases remaining between them. Here the CDR3 reads CASLAGVLSTEAFF. In DNA, the CDR3 is TGTGCCAGTCTGGCCGGGGTTCTGAGCACTGAAGCTTTCTTT.

In regard to this clone: One end of the junction does not line up with germline, which may come from a read error. The chain links TRBV5-1 to TRBJ2-7; tentatively, D is TRBD2 (6 bases). CDR1 and CDR2 (germline): SGHRS, YFSETQ. This CDR3 is 15 amino acids long. The CDR3 is CASRLGGGETYEQYF. The CDR3 DNA reads as TGCGCCAGCAGATTGGGGGGAGGTGAAACCTACGAGCAGTACTTC.

This clone was seen only a few times. The chain uses TRBV7-2 and TRBJ2-1, with D hard to call. The length of the CDR3 is 12 residues. Germline V gives CDR1 SGHTA, CDR2 FQGNSA. Deletions cut 3 bases from V and 7 bases from J, with 7 bases between. The chain's CDR3 is CASSFLLNEQFF. The CDR3 DNA is TGTGCCAGCAGCTTCTTATTGAATGAGCAGTTCTTC.

The rearrangement uses TRBV7-6 and TRBJ2-5; D not resolved. The ends were cut back, 1 base at V and 1 base at J, with 10 bases in the middle. The CDR3 covers 15 residues. Germline CDR1 reads SGHVS; CDR2 reads FNYEAQ. The CDR3 DNA follows: TGTGCCAGCAGCTTAGAGTGGTCCCGCCAAGAGACCCAGTACTTC. Its protein product is CASSLEWSRQETQYF.

The gene calls are TRBV28 and TRBJ2-7, with 7 bases matching TRBD2. The CDR3 totals 14 residues. Germline CDR1 reads MDHEN; CDR2 reads SYDVKM. J lost 2 bases, V lost 8 bases, and 9 bases had no gene match. CDR3 nucleotides: TGTGCCAGCCAAGGGTGGGAGGGGACCTACGAGCAGTACTTC. Its protein is CASQGWEGTYEQYF.

The rearrangement uses TRBV3-1 (or the pseudogene TRBV3-2) and TRBJ2-1; the match to TRBD2 covers 8 bases. V lost 3 bases to trimming and J lost 3 bases; unmatched junction nucleotides: 7. The CDR3 is 16 amino acids. The germline CDR1 and CDR2 sequences are LGHDT and YNNKEL (reference sequence). This CDR3 reads CASSQRAGGSYNEQFF. The CDR3 coding sequence is TGTGCCAGCAGCCAGAGGGCGGGGGGAAGCTACAATGAGCAGTTCTTC.

The chain carries TRBV7-9 and TRBJ2-3; D unresolved. Germline V gives CDR1 SEHNR, CDR2 FQNEAQ (reference sequence). CDR3 length equals 14 residues. The ends were cut back, 1 base at V and 3 bases at J, with 8 bases in the middle. This CDR3 reads CASSLGGRTDTQYF. CDR3 coding DNA: TGTGCCAGCAGCTTAGGGGGAAGGACAGATACGCAGTATTTT. Together with reference TRBV7-9 and TRBJ2-3, the CDR3 gives the full variable domain: DTGVSQNPRHKITKRGQNVTFRCDPISEHNRLYWYRQTLGQGPEFLTYFQNEAQLEKSRLLSDRFSAERPKGSFSTLEIQRTEQGDSAMYLCASSLGGRTDTQYFGPGTRLTVL.

The V and J genes are TRBV7-8 and TRBJ1-6, with a tentative D call TRBD1 (6 bases). The V gene lost 4 bases and the J gene lost 7 bases, with 23 bases spanning the gap. Germline-derived CDR1 and CDR2 are SGHVS and FQNEAQ. The CDR3 runs to 18 residues. CDR3 DNA: TGTGCCAGCAGCTCCGGATACCTAACAGGGACGAGAAATTCACCCCTCCACTTT. Translated: CASSSGYLTGTRNSPLHF.